These 15 T cell receptor beta chains were all obtained from the same sample, sequenced in a study of PD-1 blockade in classical Hodgkin lymphoma. Relapses following autologous stem cell transplantation were seen in all patients, with brentuximab vedotin exposure varying. Assay used: immunoSEQ multiplex PCR; TCRdb lists only in-frame clones, some missing. This table has some 25,000 clones, around 67% appearing once. The sample in question was peripheral blood mononuclear cells (PBMCs), obtained before the second cycle of nivolumab. The receptors here all came from a human donor with classical Hodgkin lymphoma.

V and J are TRBV29-1 and TRBJ2-2; 10 bases are shared with TRBD1. V was clipped by 3 bases and J by 4 bases; unmatched bases: 2. Germline V gives CDR1 SQVTM, CDR2 ANQGSEA. There are 14 residues in the CDR3. The CDR3 sequence is CSVDWTGGTGELFF. The CDR3 bases are TGCAGCGTTGACTGGACAGGGGGCACCGGGGAGCTGTTTTTT.

The gene calls are TRBV11-3 and TRBJ2-1, with TRBD2 matching over 7 bases. CDR1 and CDR2 from the germline V gene are SGHNT and YENEEA. This CDR3 has 15 amino acids. V was clipped by 3 bases and J by 4 bases; unmatched bases: 6. The CDR3, as DNA: TGTGCCAGCAGCTTGAGTGGACTAGAATACAATGAGCAGTTCTTC. Protein product: CASSLSGLEYNEQFF.

V gene TRBV7-2 combines with J gene TRBJ2-3, with 9 bases identical to TRBD2. CDR1 is SGHTA, CDR2 FQGNSA, per germline. This CDR3 has 14 residues. V lost 4 bases to trimming and J lost 3 bases; unmatched junction nucleotides: 2. The CDR3 is CASSSLAGTDTQYF. CDR3 in DNA: TGTGCCAGCAGCTCCCTAGCGGGGACAGATACGCAGTATTTT. The full variable domain, in which reference TRBV7-2 and TRBJ2-3 provide the parts outside the CDR3, is GAGVSQSPSNKVTEKGKDVELRCDPISGHTALYWYRQSLGQGLEFLIYFQGNSAPDKSGLPSDRFSAERTGGSVSTLTIQRTQQEDSAVYLCASSSLAGTDTQYFGPGTRLTVL.

The chain has TRBV7-8 and TRBJ2-1; TRBD1 might be the D (5 bases). The CDR3 runs to 12 residues. With 2 bases removed from V and 10 bases from J, the gap between germline ends came to 9 bases. In germline, CDR1 is SGHVS, CDR2 FQNEAQ. CDR3 residues: CASSLSRTEQFF. Written as DNA, the CDR3 is TGTGCCAGCAGCTTAAGCCGGACAGAGCAGTTCTTC.

J is TRBJ2-1 and V is TRBV4-1, with D hard to call. This CDR3 is built from 11 residues. Germline V gene lookup returns CDR1 MGHRA and CDR2 YSYEKL. V was clipped by 5 bases and J by 10 bases, with 9 bases between them. This CDR3 is CASSLFGEQFF. CDR3 in DNA: TGCGCCAGCAGCTTGTTTGGGGAGCAGTTCTTC.

The chain carries TRBV7-9 and TRBJ1-2, with 7 bases matching TRBD1. The CDR3 contains 14 residues. Trimming removed 5 bases from V and 11 bases from J; junction bases left unmatched: 14. Germline assignment: CDR1 SEHNR and CDR2 FQNEAQ (reference sequence). The chain's CDR3 is CASSPQVGDSTYTF. CDR3 nucleotides: TGTGCCAGCAGCCCCCAGGTAGGGGACAGCACGTACACCTTC.

This clone was picked up a small number of times. This sequence joins TRBV11-2 and TRBJ2-2, with D hard to call. V shed 5 bases and J shed 5 bases, with 15 bases lying between them. CDR3 length equals 15 residues. Looked up from germline, CDR1 is SGHAT and CDR2 is FQNNGV. CDR3 region: CASSTNTPATGELFF. The CDR3 nucleotides are TGTGCCAGCAGCACTAACACACCCGCAACCGGGGAGCTGTTTTTT.

V and J are TRBV18 and TRBJ2-6, with unresolved D. V lost 2 bases, J lost 0 bases, and 5 bases lay in between. This CDR3 is built from 15 residues. Germline V gene data show CDR1 as KGHSH and CDR2 as LQKENI. The CDR3: CASSPDISGANVLTF. The CDR3 region has the DNA TGTGCCAGCTCACCAGACATCTCTGGGGCCAACGTCCTGACTTTC. The entire variable domain, with the rest obtained from reference TRBV18 and TRBJ2-6, is as follows: NAGVMQNPRHLVRRRGQEARLRCSPMKGHSHVYWYRQLPEEGLKFMVYLQKENIIDESGMPKERFSAEFPKEGPSILRIQQVVRGDSAAYFCASSPDISGANVLTFGAGSRLTVL.

This clone was recorded a few times. V usage is TRBV10-3 and J usage is TRBJ2-2; 8 bases are shared with TRBD1. The CDR3 spans 15 residues. The V segment lost 2 bases and the J segment 6 bases; nucleotides outside the gene matches: 5. Germline V CDR1 and CDR2: ENHRY, SYGVKD. The CDR3 DNA sequence: TGTGCCATCAGTGAGACAGGGGGAGATTCCGGGGAGCTGTTTTTT. Its translation: CAISETGGDSGELFF.

The gene calls are TRBV2 and TRBJ2-7; D is perhaps TRBD2 (5 bases). V lost 3 bases and J 2 bases, leaving 8 bases between the germline ends. CDR3 length: 13 residues. Per germline, CDR1 SNHLY and CDR2 FYNNEI. CDR3: CASSEGVAYEQYF. The CDR3 DNA is TGTGCCAGCAGTGAGGGAGTTGCCTACGAGCAGTACTTC.

This clone was seen a handful of times. This chain connects TRBV6-5 to TRBJ1-5; maybe TRBD1 (6 bases). Germline CDR1 is MNHEY and CDR2 is SVGAGI. Trimming took 6 bases from V and 4 from J, leaving 10 bases between them. CDR3 length equals 13 residues. The chain's CDR3 is CASSGQKNQPQHF. CDR3 sequence (DNA): TGTGCCAGCAGCGGACAGAAGAATCAGCCCCAGCATTTT.

The V and J genes are TRBV7-8 and TRBJ2-7; D is ambiguous. CDR3 length equals 11 residues. The V end lost 8 bases, the J end lost 6 bases, and 11 bases lay between the germline ends. Germline lookup yields CDR1 SGHVS and CDR2 FQNEAQ. CDR3 region: CASCTVSEQYF. The DNA of the CDR3 is TGTGCCAGCTGTACAGTGTCCGAGCAGTACTTC.

The chain links TRBV2 to TRBJ2-4; 7 bases match TRBD1. Trimming cost V 6 bases and J 8 bases; bases outside gene matches: 13. Germline V gene lookup returns CDR1 SNHLY and CDR2 FYNNEI. The CDR3 is 15 residues long. The CDR3 sequence is CASSWGSTQGDIQYF. The DNA for the CDR3 is TGTGCCAGCAGCTGGGGTAGCACTCAGGGGGACATTCAGTACTTC.

This clone was detected ten times or more. The chain employs TRBV28 and TRBJ1-2, with a tentative D call TRBD1 (6 bases). V gave up 6 bases and J gave up 6 bases, with 17 bases separating them. The CDR3 is 14 amino acids. Germline-derived CDR1 and CDR2 are MDHEN and SYDVKM. CDR3: CASREGGGTHGYTF. DNA of the CDR3: TGTGCCAGCAGGGAGGGGGGCGGTACCCATGGCTACACCTTC.

The rearrangement uses TRBV28 and TRBJ1-4; D is unclear. The V end was cut by 6 bases, the J end by 7 bases, with 12 bases between. CDR3 length equals 13 residues. Germline V gives CDR1 MDHEN, CDR2 SYDVKM. Here the CDR3 reads CASRGGVGEKLFF. The CDR3 region has the DNA TGTGCCAGCAGGGGTGGGGTGGGTGAAAAACTGTTTTTT.